This T cell receptor (beta chain) was retrieved from a study of OX40 agonist ivuxolimab in advanced cancers. Study-level information: The patients received agonistic anti-OX40 (CD134) antibody ivuxolimab. Study-wide findings and caveats: Expanded clones tended on average to be more numerous among CD8+ T cells than CD4+. Low normalized T-cell clonal expansion was additionally recorded for some nonresponders.

The repertoire was sequenced with immunoSEQ multiplex PCR; TCRdb's copy has only in-frame clones and lacks some. The sample yields about 63,000 clones, about 90% seen once. As to this clone: What it binds is unknown.

The receptor was derived from an adult with an advanced solid tumor such as melanoma, head and neck, liver or kidney cancer. Specimen: CD4+ or CD8+ T cells sorted from blood, collected in a trial of the OX40 agonist ivuxolimab.

CDR3 protein: CASSYSIGGDEQFF. The CDR3 nucleotides are TGTGCCAGCAGTTACTCGATCGGGGGGGATGAGCAGTTCTTC. The chain employs TRBV6-5 and TRBJ2-1; 8 nucleotides line up with TRBD2. The J segment lost 8 bases and the V segment lost 0 bases, leaving 3 bases of the junction unmatched. The CDR3 totals 14 residues. CDR1 MNHEY and CDR2 SVGAGI come from the germline V gene.